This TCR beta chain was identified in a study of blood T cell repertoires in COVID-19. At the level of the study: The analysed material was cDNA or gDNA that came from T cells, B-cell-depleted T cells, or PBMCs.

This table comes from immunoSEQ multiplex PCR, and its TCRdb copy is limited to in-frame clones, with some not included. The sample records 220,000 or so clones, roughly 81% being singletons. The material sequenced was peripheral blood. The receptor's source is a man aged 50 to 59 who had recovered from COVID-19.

CDR3 coding DNA: TGTGCCAGCAGTTTTCGGGGATACGAGCAGTACTTC. It yields the protein CASSFRGYEQYF. This chain joins TRBV27 and TRBJ2-7; weak D call: TRBD2 (5 bases). The CDR3 has 12 amino acids. In germline, CDR1 is MNHEY, CDR2 SMNVEV (reference sequence). Between the trimmed V and J ends, which lost 3 bases and 4 bases, there was a span of 7 bases.